This passage covers 18 T cell receptor beta chains from one sample sequenced in a study of T cell responses to AZD1222 COVID-19 vaccine. Using immunoSEQ multiplex PCR, the repertoire was profiled, and TCRdb retains in-frame clones only, with some absent. The data hold roughly 130,000 clones, with 80% to 90% observed a single time. The input for sequencing was peripheral blood, taken on day 0 of AZD1222 vaccination. The source is an adult in good health.

This rearrangement joins TRBV12-3 or TRBV12-4 to TRBJ1-1, with 7 bases fitting TRBD1. CDR3 length: 13 residues. J gave up 3 bases and V 6 bases, and 4 bases lay outside the gene matches. The CDR3 region has the DNA TGTGCCAGCAGACCGACAGGGTACACTGAAGCTTTCTTT. Amino acids: CASRPTGYTEAFF.

Points on this clone: The sample has other DNA sequences that encode this CDR3 too. This CDR3 reads CASSLDRGNTEAFF. The DNA for the CDR3 is TGCGCCAGCAGCTTAGACAGGGGGAACACTGAAGCTTTCTTT. The chain couples TRBV5-1 to TRBJ1-1; TRBD1 aligns across 8 bases. The CDR3 is made up of 14 amino acids. The V gene's germline CDR1 is SGHRS and CDR2 YFSETQ. V dropped 2 bases and J dropped 1; count of bases not matched to a gene: 1.

The chain couples TRBV19 to TRBJ1-5, with 7 bases matching TRBD1. The CDR3 totals 14 residues. V trimming: 9 bases; J trimming: 3 bases; junction bases outside the gene matches: 8. Per germline, CDR1 LNHDA and CDR2 SQIVND (reference sequence). CDR3: CASRGQQNNQPQHF. The CDR3 nucleotides are TGTGCCAGCCGGGGACAGCAAAACAATCAGCCCCAGCATTTT.

The chain couples TRBV7-9 to TRBJ1-4; 8 nucleotides match TRBD1. The germline V gene has CDR1 SEHNR and CDR2 FQNEAQ (reference sequence). The CDR3 length is 19 residues. With V trimmed by 5 bases and J by 0 bases, 14 bases remained unmatched. The CDR3 loop reads CASSGRPGQAVATNEKLFF. The CDR3 DNA is TGTGCCAGCAGCGGAAGACCGGGACAGGCGGTCGCAACTAATGAAAAACTGTTTTTT.

This chain joins TRBV6-2 or TRBV6-3 and TRBJ1-1; TRBD1 aligns across 10 bases. The CDR3 is made up of 14 amino acids. Germline V gene sequence: CDR1 MNHEY, CDR2 SVGEGT. The V segment lost 4 bases and the J segment 5 bases; nucleotides outside the gene matches: 4. DNA for the CDR3: TGTGCCAGCAGTTTTGGACAGGGGGTAACTGAAGCTTTCTTT. Translation gives CASSFGQGVTEAFF.

The chain uses TRBV4-2 and TRBJ2-3; TRBD2 matches 14 bases. The length of the CDR3 is 22 residues. The V and J ends lost 0 bases and 4 bases, in that order; junction bases with no gene match: 18. The germline V gene encodes CDR1 LGHNA and CDR2 YNFKEQ. This chain's CDR3 is CASSQDTLIGTSGRSFADTQYF. The CDR3 DNA is TGTGCCAGCAGCCAAGATACCCTCATCGGGACTAGCGGGAGATCTTTCGCAGATACGCAGTATTTT.

A word on this clone: Other DNA sequences in the same sample also yield this CDR3. The chain is built from TRBV9 and TRBJ1-1; possible D gene TRBD1, 6 bases. The CDR3 runs to 14 residues. Germline CDR1 SGDLS, CDR2 YYNGEE. Deletions cut 2 bases from V and 4 bases from J, with 12 bases between. The CDR3 region is CASSVRGPGTEAFF. The DNA of the CDR3 is TGTGCCAGCAGCGTCAGGGGCCCTGGCACTGAAGCTTTCTTT.

V gene TRBV5-1 combines with J gene TRBJ1-2, with TRBD1 identical over 11 bases. CDR1 SGHRS and CDR2 YFSETQ come from the germline V gene. V lost 4 bases, J lost 5 bases, and 4 bases stayed unmatched. The CDR3 is 14 residues long. CDR3 amino acids: CASSPGQGAYGYTF. As DNA, the CDR3 is TGCGCCAGCAGCCCCGGACAGGGGGCGTATGGCTACACCTTC.

This chain links TRBV7-2 with TRBJ2-3; D is undetermined. This CDR3 contains 13 residues. The V end lost 7 bases, the J end lost 2 bases, and 10 bases lay between the germline ends. Germline-derived CDR1 and CDR2 are SGHTA and FQGNSA. In nucleotides, the CDR3 is TGTGCCAGCACCTTTCCGGTCACAGATACGCAGTATTTT. Amino acids: CASTFPVTDTQYF.

The chain joins TRBV6-5 to TRBJ1-4; D call uncertain. V lost 5 bases to trimming and J lost 3 bases, with 10 bases between them. This CDR3 has 14 residues. The V gene's germline CDR1 is MNHEY and CDR2 SVGAGI. The DNA of the CDR3 is TGTGCCAGCAGTATGATGCTGGCTAATGAAAAACTGTTTTTT. Translation: CASSMMLANEKLFF.

The gene calls are TRBV5-4 and TRBJ2-3; D assignment may be TRBD1 or TRBD2 (5 bases each). The CDR3 has 15 amino acids. V lost 3 bases and J lost 1, with 12 bases in between. Germline CDR1 SGHNT, CDR2 YYREEE (reference sequence). The CDR3, as DNA: TGTGCCAGCAGCTCCCGGGACCCCCGCACAGATACGCAGTATTTT. It yields the protein CASSSRDPRTDTQYF.

The chain links TRBV5-5 to TRBJ1-1; D may be TRBD1 (6 bases). Germline V CDR1 and CDR2: SGHKS, YYEKEE (reference sequence). The V end was cut by 4 bases, the J end by 1 base, with 11 bases between. The CDR3 spans 14 residues. The CDR3 sequence is CASSIGTSNTEAFF. The CDR3 DNA follows: TGTGCCAGCAGCATAGGGACATCGAACACTGAAGCTTTCTTT. Full variable domain (missing parts from reference TRBV5-5 and TRBJ1-1): DAGVTQSPTHLIKTRGQQVTLRCSPISGHKSVSWYQQVLGQGPQFIFQYYEKEERGRGNFPDRFSARQFPNYSSELNVNALLLGDSALYLCASSIGTSNTEAFFGQGTRLTVV.

The chain uses TRBV3-1 (or the pseudogene TRBV3-2) and TRBJ1-6, with D unclear. Germline values: CDR1 LGHDT, CDR2 YNNKEL (reference sequence). Deletions cut 4 bases from V and 6 bases from J, with 13 bases between. The CDR3 has 15 residues. Here the CDR3 reads CASSPYRAPNSPLHF. The CDR3, as DNA: TGTGCCAGCAGCCCCTACCGGGCCCCTAATTCACCCCTCCACTTT.

The chain links TRBV21-1 to TRBJ1-2; the DNA was not compared with TRBD1, the D call given in the table. TRBV21-1 is a pseudogene locus. The CDR3 has 16 amino acids. The CDR3 here is CASSKGGTGIPEGYTF. In nucleotides, the CDR3 is TGTGCCAGCAGCAAAGGTGGGACAGGGATTCCAGAGGGCTACACCTTC.

The J gene is TRBJ1-2, the V gene TRBV10-2; D is perhaps TRBD1 (5 bases). Trimming pared 3 bases from V and 7 bases from J, leaving 15 bases between. CDR1 and CDR2 (germline): WSHSY, SAAADI. The CDR3 sequence is 14 residues long. The CDR3 is CASSDLAGKGGYTF. CDR3 sequence (DNA): TGCGCCAGCAGTGACCTCGCAGGGAAGGGTGGCTACACCTTC.

The V call is TRBV5-1, the J call TRBJ2-1; 13 positions agree with TRBD2. The CDR3 covers 16 residues. The V gene end was trimmed by 0 bases and the J gene end by 7 bases; junction bases not matched to a gene: 4. Germline V gives CDR1 SGHRS, CDR2 YFSETQ. In nucleotides, the CDR3 is TGCGCCAGCAGCTTGGAACTAGCGGGGGGGACTAATGAGCAGTTCTTC. This encodes CASSLELAGGTNEQFF.

This chain links TRBV5-1 with TRBJ1-1; the D is unclear. This CDR3 comprises 14 residues. The V end was cut by 2 bases, the J end by 1 base, with 9 bases between. Looked up from germline, CDR1 is SGHRS and CDR2 is YFSETQ. Here the CDR3 reads CASSFSPGNTEAFF. The CDR3 nucleotides read TGCGCCAGCAGCTTCTCCCCGGGGAACACTGAAGCTTTCTTT.

This clone was seen once. The chain carries TRBV27 and TRBJ1-3, with 7 bases lining up with TRBD1. This CDR3 is 15 amino acids long. Germline CDR1 is MNHEY and CDR2 is SMNVEV (reference sequence). Trimming at V came to 6 bases and at J to 3 bases, leaving 8 bases not matched to a gene. The CDR3 region is CASREGGANGNTIYF. CDR3 DNA: TGTGCCAGCAGAGAAGGGGGCGCAAATGGAAACACCATATATTTT.